This TCR beta chain originates from a study of blood T cell repertoires in COVID-19. In the study overall: In each case, the material was cDNA or gDNA derived from T cells, B-cell-depleted T cells, or PBMCs.

This table comes from immunoSEQ multiplex PCR, and its TCRdb copy is limited to in-frame clones, with some not included. The sample includes approximately 230,000 clones, about 90% of them seen just once. Trimming removed 2 bases at V and 4 bases at J, with 10 bases between. This CDR3 region has 14 residues. Germline V gene sequence: CDR1 MGHDK, CDR2 SYGVNS. The participants were between about 18 and 89 years old and came from under 25 US areas. Participant-given clinical history determined each cohort assignment. The source of this sequence is a woman aged 50 to 60 with acute COVID-19. V is TRBV25-1 and J is TRBJ2-3, with no clear D. The material sequenced was PBMCs or T cells enriched from blood (not recorded which). The CDR3 bases are TGTGCCAGCAGTGAACCCCTTTTTGCAGATACGCAGTATTTT. Protein product: CASSEPLFADTQYF.